This section outlines one T cell receptor beta chain sequence together with its context. This sample is part of a study of blood T cell repertoires in COVID-19. Assay used: immunoSEQ multiplex PCR; TCRdb lists only in-frame clones, some missing. The sample carries about 150,000 clones, approximately 80% recorded once. The receptor was derived from a woman aged 80 or over with acute or convalescent COVID-19. Sequencing input: peripheral blood.

CDR3 sequence (DNA): TGTGCCAGCAGCTCCCAAGCGGGGGCGACCTGGGGTGAGCAGTTCTTC. Translated: CASSSQAGATWGEQFF. This sequence joins TRBV7-3 and TRBJ2-1, with TRBD2 matching 8 bases. The germline V gene encodes CDR1 SGHTA and CDR2 FQGTGA. CDR3 size: 16 residues. J was trimmed by 9 bases and V by 4 bases; bases with no gene match: 14.